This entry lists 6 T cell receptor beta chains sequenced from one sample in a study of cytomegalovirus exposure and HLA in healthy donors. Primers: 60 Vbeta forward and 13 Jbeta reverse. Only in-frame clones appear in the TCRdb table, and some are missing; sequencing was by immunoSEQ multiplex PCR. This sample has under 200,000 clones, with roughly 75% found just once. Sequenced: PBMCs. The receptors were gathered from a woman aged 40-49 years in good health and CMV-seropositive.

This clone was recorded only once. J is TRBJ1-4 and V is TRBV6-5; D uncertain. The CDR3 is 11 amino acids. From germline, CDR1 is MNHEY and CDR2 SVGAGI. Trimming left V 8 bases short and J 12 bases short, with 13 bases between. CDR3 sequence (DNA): TGTGCCAGCCCACCTACCGAGGAACTGTTTTTT. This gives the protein CASPPTEELFF.

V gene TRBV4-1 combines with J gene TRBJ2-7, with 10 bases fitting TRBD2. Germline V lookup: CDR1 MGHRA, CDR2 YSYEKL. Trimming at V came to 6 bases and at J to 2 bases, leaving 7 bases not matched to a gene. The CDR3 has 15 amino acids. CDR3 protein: CASSLTSGPTYEQYF. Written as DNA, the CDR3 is TGCGCCAGCAGTCTGACTAGCGGGCCTACCTACGAGCAGTACTTC.

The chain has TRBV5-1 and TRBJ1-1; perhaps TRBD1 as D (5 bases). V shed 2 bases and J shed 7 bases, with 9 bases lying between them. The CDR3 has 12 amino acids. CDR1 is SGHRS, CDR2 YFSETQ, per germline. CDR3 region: CASSLAGLEAFF. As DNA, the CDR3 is TGCGCCAGCAGCTTAGCAGGGCTTGAAGCTTTCTTT.

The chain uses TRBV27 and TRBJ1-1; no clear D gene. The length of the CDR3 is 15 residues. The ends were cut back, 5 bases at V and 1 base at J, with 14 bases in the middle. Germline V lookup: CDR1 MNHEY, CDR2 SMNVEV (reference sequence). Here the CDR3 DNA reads TGTGCCAGCAGTCCCCCGGGATTGAAGAACACTGAAGCTTTCTTT. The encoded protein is CASSPPGLKNTEAFF.

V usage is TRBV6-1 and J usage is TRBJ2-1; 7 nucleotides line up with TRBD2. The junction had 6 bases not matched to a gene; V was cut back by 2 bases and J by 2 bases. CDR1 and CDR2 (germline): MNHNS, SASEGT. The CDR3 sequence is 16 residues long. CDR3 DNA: TGTGCCAGCAGTGAATTTCGAGGACTAGCCTACAATGAGCAGTTCTTC. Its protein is CASSEFRGLAYNEQFF.

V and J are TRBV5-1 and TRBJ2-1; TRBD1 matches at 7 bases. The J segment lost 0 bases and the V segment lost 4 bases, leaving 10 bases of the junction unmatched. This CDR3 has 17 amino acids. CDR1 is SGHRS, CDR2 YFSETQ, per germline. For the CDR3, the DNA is TGCGCCAGCAGCGCAGGGACAGCCGGACCCTCCTACAATGAGCAGTTCTTC. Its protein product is CASSAGTAGPSYNEQFF.